The 24 T cell receptor beta chains below were found in one sample sequenced in a study of OX40 agonist ivuxolimab in advanced cancers. Profiling relied on immunoSEQ multiplex PCR, and the TCRdb table lists in-frame clones only, not all of them. The table has about 82,000 clones, 88% seen once. Sequenced material: CD4+ or CD8+ T cells sorted from blood, taken in a trial of the OX40 agonist ivuxolimab. These receptors all come from an adult with an advanced solid tumor such as melanoma, head and neck, liver or kidney cancer.

The CDR3 sequence: CAISESRQATEAFF. As DNA, the CDR3 is TGTGCCATCAGTGAGTCGCGGCAGGCCACTGAAGCTTTCTTT. The gene calls are TRBV10-3 and TRBJ1-1; unclear D gene. V was shortened by 0 bases and J by 4 bases, with 9 bases between the two germline ends. This CDR3 has 14 amino acids. Germline CDR1 ENHRY, CDR2 SYGVKD.

The rearrangement joins TRBV14 to TRBJ2-5, with no clear D. Germline CDR1 is SGHDN and CDR2 is FVKESK. The V and J ends lost 5 bases and 4 bases respectively, with 5 bases between them. The CDR3 has 11 residues. The CDR3 DNA reads TGTGCCAGCAGCTTAAGAGAGACCCAGTACTTC. Translated: CASSLRETQYF.

The V call is TRBV30, the J call TRBJ1-2; 7 bases map to TRBD1. Trimming at V came to 3 bases and at J to 5 bases, leaving 12 bases not matched to a gene. The CDR3 loop spans 15 amino acids. Germline CDR1 and CDR2: GTSNPN and SVGIG (reference sequence). CDR3 residues: CAWSPQRQGRYGYTF. The CDR3 region has the DNA TGTGCCTGGAGCCCCCAAAGACAGGGTCGATATGGCTACACCTTC.

V gene TRBV5-1 combines with J gene TRBJ2-2, with TRBD1 identical over 9 bases. The CDR3 totals 15 residues. The germline V gene has CDR1 SGHRS and CDR2 YFSETQ. V shed 4 bases and J 7 bases; nucleotides not matched to a gene: 8. CDR3 coding DNA: TGCGCCAGCAGCAGGGACAGGGTGCTGAGCGGGGAGCTGTTTTTT. It yields the protein CASSRDRVLSGELFF.

The J gene is TRBJ2-7, the V gene TRBV29-1; 10 bases align to TRBD1. V lost 3 bases and J lost 6; bases outside the gene matches: 14. The CDR3 covers 16 residues. CDR1 SQVTM and CDR2 ANQGSEA come from the germline V gene. This CDR3 reads CSVDAGDRGYTLEQYF. CDR3 coding DNA: TGCAGCGTTGATGCCGGGGACAGGGGATATACCCTCGAGCAGTACTTC.

The chain combines TRBV28 with TRBJ2-7, with TRBD2 matching over 11 bases. Looked up from germline, CDR1 is MDHEN and CDR2 is SYDVKM. This CDR3 has 14 residues. V shed 8 bases and J 4 bases; nucleotides not matched to a gene: 7. CDR3 sequence (DNA): TGTGCCAGCGGTACTAGCGGGAGAGGGTACGAGCAGTACTTC. Encoded protein: CASGTSGRGYEQYF.

The chain carries TRBV27 and TRBJ1-3; D call uncertain. In germline, CDR1 is MNHEY, CDR2 SMNVEV (reference sequence). There are 13 residues in the CDR3. The V and J ends lost 4 bases and 1 base respectively, with 5 bases between them. CDR3 residues: CASSSPSGNTIYF. Written as DNA, the CDR3 is TGTGCCAGCAGTTCCCCATCTGGAAACACCATATATTTT.

The chain links TRBV27 to TRBJ1-1; a weak D match, TRBD1 (5 bases). Trimming removed 3 bases from V and 6 bases from J, with 11 bases in between. The CDR3 covers 13 residues. Germline CDR1 reads MNHEY; CDR2 reads SMNVEV (reference sequence). The CDR3 here is CASSLDTGAEAFF. For the CDR3, the DNA is TGTGCCAGCAGTTTGGACACGGGTGCTGAAGCTTTCTTT.

The chain recombines TRBV19 with TRBJ1-3; tentative D call: TRBD1 (5 bases). Deletions cut 5 bases from V and 0 bases from J, with 17 bases between. Germline assignment: CDR1 LNHDA and CDR2 SQIVND (reference sequence). The CDR3 loop spans 17 amino acids. The CDR3 region has the DNA TGTGCCAGTAGTCCCTCCTCGCCAGGGCTCTCTGGAAACACCATATATTTT. It is translated as CASSPSSPGLSGNTIYF. The full variable domain, in which reference TRBV19 and TRBJ1-3 provide the parts outside the CDR3, is DGGITQSPKYLFRKEGQNVTLSCEQNLNHDAMYWYRQDPGQGLRLIYYSQIVNDFQKGDIAEGYSVSREKKESFPLTVTSAQKNPTAFYLCASSPSSPGLSGNTIYFGEGSWLTVV.

The chain links TRBV5-1 to TRBJ1-3; no clear D gene. V was cut by 0 bases and J by 5 bases, with 12 bases left in between. Germline CDR1 is SGHRS and CDR2 is YFSETQ. CDR3 length: 15 amino acids. Here the CDR3 reads CASSLADTARNTIYF. The DNA for the CDR3 is TGCGCCAGCAGCTTGGCCGACACAGCACGAAACACCATATATTTT. The whole variable domain, remainder taken from reference TRBV5-1 and TRBJ1-3, is KAGVTQTPRYLIKTRGQQVTLSCSPISGHRSVSWYQQTPGQGLQFLFEYFSETQRNKGNFPGRFSGRQFSNSRSEMNVSTLELGDSALYLCASSLADTARNTIYFGEGSWLTVV.

The chain is built from TRBV19 and TRBJ1-6, with D tentatively TRBD1 (5 bases). The CDR3 runs 13 residues. V was clipped by 5 bases and J by 14 bases, with 16 bases between them. Germline V CDR1 and CDR2: LNHDA, SQIVND (reference sequence). CDR3 amino acids: CASSPRAFEALHF. The CDR3 coding sequence is TGTGCCAGTAGTCCCAGGGCCTTCGAAGCCCTCCACTTT. Combining the CDR3 with reference TRBV19 and TRBJ1-6 gives the whole variable domain DGGITQSPKYLFRKEGQNVTLSCEQNLNHDAMYWYRQDPGQGLRLIYYSQIVNDFQKGDIAEGYSVSREKKESFPLTVTSAQKNPTAFYLCASSPRAFEALHFGNGTRLTVT.

The sample holds one count of this clone. The genes are TRBV10-3 and TRBJ1-2; D call uncertain. In germline, CDR1 is ENHRY, CDR2 SYGVKD. V lost 0 bases to trimming and J lost 7 bases, with 6 bases between them. The CDR3 runs to 12 residues. The CDR3 loop is CAISESAGGYTF. DNA of the CDR3: TGTGCCATCAGTGAGTCTGCCGGTGGCTACACCTTC.

The CDR3 DNA is TGTGCCAGCAGCGTGGAAGGGCTATACGGCTACACCTTC. It yields the protein CASSVEGLYGYTF. This chain joins TRBV2 and TRBJ1-2; D unresolved. V was cut by 6 bases and J by 8 bases, with 16 bases left in between. The germline V gene encodes CDR1 SNHLY and CDR2 FYNNEI. The CDR3 loop spans 13 amino acids.

This sequence joins TRBV18 and TRBJ2-4; 7 bases agree with TRBD1. The CDR3 covers 15 residues. The V gene's germline CDR1 is KGHSH and CDR2 LQKENI. Trimming took 6 bases from V and 0 from J; bases not matched to a gene: 5. The chain's CDR3 is CASSPTGEAKNIQYF. The CDR3 DNA sequence: TGTGCCAGCTCCCCCACAGGGGAAGCCAAAAACATTCAGTACTTC. Using reference TRBV18 and TRBJ2-4 for the parts outside the CDR3, the full variable domain is NAGVMQNPRHLVRRRGQEARLRCSPMKGHSHVYWYRQLPEEGLKFMVYLQKENIIDESGMPKERFSAEFPKEGPSILRIQQVVRGDSAAYFCASSPTGEAKNIQYFGAGTRLSVL.

J is TRBJ1-1 and V is TRBV28; 8 bases are shared with TRBD1. V lost 6 bases to trimming and J lost 5 bases; unmatched junction nucleotides: 8. The germline V gene has CDR1 MDHEN and CDR2 SYDVKM. There are 14 residues in the CDR3. The CDR3 nucleotides read TGTGCCAGCAGACTCCTACAGGGGGGGACTGAAGCTTTCTTT. It is translated as CASRLLQGGTEAFF.

The rearrangement joins TRBV7-2 to TRBJ2-7; 13 bases match TRBD2. V lost 4 bases and J lost 2; bases outside the gene matches: 5. Germline assignment: CDR1 SGHTA and CDR2 FQGNSA. The CDR3 loop spans 16 amino acids. The CDR3 DNA follows: TGTGCCAGCAGCTCAGGACTAGCGGGAGTGGCCTACGAGCAGTACTTC. Amino acid sequence: CASSSGLAGVAYEQYF.

This chain connects TRBV11-2 to TRBJ1-1, with D possibly matching TRBD1 (5 bases). Looked up from germline, CDR1 is SGHAT and CDR2 is FQNNGV. The CDR3 is made up of 13 amino acids. The V gene lost 5 bases and the J gene lost 11 bases, with 18 bases spanning the gap. CDR3: CASSESGGVVAFF. The CDR3 bases are TGTGCCAGCAGCGAAAGCGGAGGGGTAGTTGCTTTCTTT.

This chain links TRBV19 with TRBJ1-5; maybe TRBD1 (5 bases). Trimming pared 3 bases from V and 2 bases from J, leaving 8 bases between. Germline values: CDR1 LNHDA, CDR2 SQIVND (reference sequence). The CDR3 length is 14 residues. The CDR3 spells CASSMGRGNQPQHF. The CDR3 DNA reads as TGTGCCAGTAGTATGGGACGGGGCAATCAGCCCCAGCATTTT.

The genes are TRBV18 and TRBJ2-7; 11 bases map to TRBD1. This CDR3 contains 14 residues. The germline V gene has CDR1 KGHSH and CDR2 LQKENI. Trimming cost V 6 bases and J 3 bases; bases outside gene matches: 4. CDR3: CASSRDRGDYEQYF. CDR3 sequence (DNA): TGTGCCAGCTCCCGGGACAGGGGGGACTACGAGCAGTACTTC.

J is TRBJ2-1 and V is TRBV19; D ambiguous. The CDR3 totals 13 residues. Germline values: CDR1 LNHDA, CDR2 SQIVND (reference sequence). V lost 7 bases and J lost 0, with 7 bases in between. The CDR3 DNA reads as TGTGCCAGTAAATTGAGCTCCTACAATGAGCAGTTCTTC. It codes for CASKLSSYNEQFF.

This chain connects TRBV5-4 to TRBJ1-5; 10 bases fit TRBD1. The germline V gene encodes CDR1 SGHNT and CDR2 YYREEE (reference sequence). The CDR3 contains 15 residues. Trimming cost V 4 bases and J 6 bases; bases outside gene matches: 7. DNA of the CDR3: TGTGCCAGCAGCCCTGGGACAGGGGTTTCTCAGCCCCAGCATTTT. Its translation is CASSPGTGVSQPQHF.

Turning to this clone: Different DNA sequences within this sample yield the same CDR3. The chain combines TRBV7-2 with TRBJ1-3, with D tentatively TRBD1 (5 bases). Per the germline V gene, CDR1 is SGHTA and CDR2 is FQGNSA. The ends were cut back, 1 base at V and 1 base at J, with 11 bases in the middle. This CDR3 is built from 16 residues. The CDR3 sequence is CASSLVGTSSGNTIYF. The CDR3 bases are TGTGCCAGCAGCTTAGTTGGGACTTCATCTGGAAACACCATATATTTT. Together with reference TRBV7-2 and TRBJ1-3, the CDR3 gives the full variable domain: GAGVSQSPSNKVTEKGKDVELRCDPISGHTALYWYRQSLGQGLEFLIYFQGNSAPDKSGLPSDRFSAERTGGSVSTLTIQRTQQEDSAVYLCASSLVGTSSGNTIYFGEGSWLTVV.

In its sample, this clone was seen once. This rearrangement joins TRBV7-3 to TRBJ2-3; 7 bases line up with TRBD1. Germline CDR1 and CDR2: SGHTA and FQGTGA. V was clipped by 5 bases and J by 4 bases; unmatched bases: 6. The CDR3 covers 14 residues. This chain's CDR3 is CASSPTGLADTQYF. The CDR3 DNA follows: TGTGCCAGCAGCCCGACAGGGTTGGCAGATACGCAGTATTTT.

J is TRBJ2-5 and V is TRBV7-9; D uncertain. The CDR3 spans 13 residues. With 3 bases removed from V and 3 bases from J, the gap between germline ends came to 8 bases. In germline, CDR1 is SEHNR, CDR2 FQNEAQ (reference sequence). The CDR3 bases are TGTGCCAGCAGCTTCTATTCGGAAGAGACCCAGTACTTC. It is translated as CASSFYSEETQYF.